Each of the 12 T cell receptor beta chains below was sequenced from the same sample in a study of blood T cell repertoires in COVID-19. The repertoire was sequenced with immunoSEQ multiplex PCR; TCRdb's copy has only in-frame clones and lacks some. The table shows 200,000 to 250,000 clones, with around 90% occurring only once. Source material: PBMCs or T cells enriched from blood (not recorded which). All receptors derive from a woman aged 30 to 39 with acute COVID-19.

The V call is TRBV11-2, the J call TRBJ2-5, with 12 bases identical to TRBD1. Unmatched junction bases numbered 5, after V lost 5 bases and J lost 4 bases. The CDR3 has 15 amino acids. Germline CDR1 and CDR2: SGHAT and FQNNGV. CDR3 residues: CASSLGTGGGETQYF. The CDR3 region has the DNA TGTGCCAGCAGCCTCGGGACAGGGGGCGGAGAGACCCAGTACTTC. The entire variable domain, with the rest obtained from reference TRBV11-2 and TRBJ2-5, is as follows: EAGVAQSPRYKIIEKRQSVAFWCNPISGHATLYWYQQILGQGPKLLIQFQNNGVVDDSQLPKDRFSAERLKGVDSTLKIQPAKLEDSAVYLCASSLGTGGGETQYFGPGTRLLVL.

The chain couples TRBV29-1 to TRBJ1-4; D not resolved. The V end was cut by 4 bases, the J end by 8 bases, with 14 bases between. The CDR3 is 13 amino acids. Germline V lookup: CDR1 SQVTM, CDR2 ANQGSEA. CDR3 residues: CSVAAGTGEKLFF. The CDR3 region has the DNA TGCAGCGTTGCGGCGGGCACGGGAGAAAAACTGTTTTTT.

This clone was picked up one time. The V and J genes are TRBV7-9 and TRBJ2-5; 10 nucleotides match TRBD1. Germline V gene lookup returns CDR1 SEHNR and CDR2 FQNEAQ (reference sequence). J lost 3 bases, V lost 3 bases, and 7 bases had no gene match. This CDR3 contains 16 residues. CDR3 nucleotide sequence: TGTGCCAGCAGCTTTTCCGCGGGACAGGGGAAAGAGACCCAGTACTTC. This translates into CASSFSAGQGKETQYF.

This sequence joins TRBV24-1 and TRBJ2-3; 12 bases line up with TRBD2. V dropped 6 bases and J dropped 5; count of bases not matched to a gene: 2. Germline V gives CDR1 KGHDR, CDR2 SFDVKD. This CDR3 comprises 14 residues. This CDR3 is CATSRGLAGDTQYF. Here the CDR3 DNA reads TGTGCCACCAGTAGGGGACTAGCGGGAGATACGCAGTATTTT.

This sequence joins TRBV10-3 and TRBJ1-2; D unclear. Trimming removed 3 bases at V and 7 bases at J, with 9 bases between. This CDR3 contains 12 residues. The germline V gene encodes CDR1 ENHRY and CDR2 SYGVKD. The CDR3 DNA reads TGTGCCATCAGTGATGTCACAATTGGCTACACCTTC. This codes for CAISDVTIGYTF.

This chain links TRBV12-3 or TRBV12-4 with TRBJ1-2, with 7 nucleotides matching TRBD1. The CDR3 loop spans 13 amino acids. The J segment lost 5 bases and the V segment lost 2 bases, leaving 2 bases of the junction unmatched. The CDR3 region is CASSLQGDYGYTF. DNA of the CDR3: TGTGCCAGCAGTTTACAGGGGGATTATGGCTACACCTTC.

The chain joins TRBV12-3 or TRBV12-4 to TRBJ1-2; tentative D call: TRBD1 (6 bases). V dropped 2 bases and J dropped 7 bases, with 11 bases sitting between them. The CDR3 spans 13 residues. CDR3 amino acids: CASSLPRGGGYTF. CDR3 bases: TGTGCCAGCAGTTTACCCAGGGGCGGTGGCTACACCTTC.

This chain uses TRBV18 with TRBJ2-5; 7 bases agree with TRBD2. This CDR3 has 15 residues. Germline V gene sequence: CDR1 KGHSH, CDR2 LQKENI. V lost 3 bases, J lost 2 bases, and 6 bases stayed unmatched. The CDR3 nucleotides read TGTGCCAGCTCACCGCGGCTAGCGGATCAAGAGACCCAGTACTTC. Amino acid sequence: CASSPRLADQETQYF.

The chain couples TRBV5-1 to TRBJ1-1, with D unresolved. Germline CDR1 is SGHRS and CDR2 is YFSETQ. This CDR3 contains 13 residues. The V gene lost 4 bases and the J gene lost 1 base, with 8 bases spanning the gap. The CDR3 loop is CASSTGSNTEAFF. CDR3 bases: TGCGCCAGCAGCACGGGATCGAACACTGAAGCTTTCTTT.

In this sample, this clone turned up once. The chain joins TRBV25-1 to TRBJ1-4, with D uncertain. The germline V gene encodes CDR1 MGHDK and CDR2 SYGVNS. The ends were cut back, 4 bases at V and 8 bases at J, with 17 bases in the middle. The CDR3 covers 15 residues. DNA of the CDR3: TGTGCCAGCAGTGGGCCGGGAAGGCAAGTCGAAAAACTGTTTTTT. Its protein product is CASSGPGRQVEKLFF.

The J gene is TRBJ2-5, the V gene TRBV19; TRBD1 agrees at 9 bases. Germline values: CDR1 LNHDA, CDR2 SQIVND (reference sequence). V lost 6 bases, J lost 5 bases, and 10 bases stayed unmatched. The CDR3 sequence is 15 residues long. The CDR3 loop reads CASRTTGGASETQYF. CDR3 in DNA: TGTGCCAGTAGGACCACAGGGGGCGCGTCCGAGACCCAGTACTTC.

The V gene is TRBV7-3, the J gene TRBJ2-3; TRBD2 aligns across 9 bases. Germline loops: CDR1 SGHTA, CDR2 FQGTGA. After removal of 1 base from V and 2 bases from J, the junction contained 10 bases not matched to a gene. CDR3 length: 18 residues. Here the CDR3 reads CASSLRGLAGSVTDTQYF. The CDR3 DNA follows: TGTGCCAGCAGCTTAAGAGGGCTAGCGGGGAGCGTCACAGATACGCAGTATTTT.